Listed here are 29 T cell receptor beta chains from one sample, sequenced in a study of molecular identifiers for immune sequencing clone quantification. TCRdb independently ran MiXCR on the PCR reads; one entry per CDR3 protein. The sample has about 97,000 distinct CDR3 sequences; roughly a quarter are singletons. Sequencing was carried out using naive CD8+ T cells from blood, with Jurkat cell RNA spiked in. Subset meaning: FACS-sorted CD8+CD4-CCR7+CD45RA+ naive T cells. These receptors were obtained from a human donor in good health. Some libraries in this study had Jurkat cell RNA spiked in.

In regard to this clonotype: It may be a read error: a sequence one base away is much more abundant. The CDR3 here is CASSEVTSGAYYEQYF. CDR3 DNA sequence: TGTGCCAGCAGCGAAGTGACTAGCGGAGCATACTACGAGCAGTACTTC. This chain uses TRBV28 with TRBJ2-7; 9 bases align to TRBD2. Per the germline V gene, CDR1 is MDHEN and CDR2 is SYDVKM. V was clipped by 6 bases and J by 3 bases; unmatched bases: 12. The length of the CDR3 is 16 residues.

This clonotype was detected ten times or more. This sequence joins TRBV2 and TRBJ2-3, with D hard to call. CDR3 length: 16 amino acids. Germline assignment: CDR1 SNHLY and CDR2 FYNNEI. The germline V and J ends were trimmed by 6 bases and 0 bases, with 16 bases remaining between them. DNA of the CDR3: TGTGCCAGCAGCCCCATAAGCCTGACTAGCACAGATACGCAGTATTTT. It is translated as CASSPISLTSTDTQYF. Combining the CDR3 with reference TRBV2 and TRBJ2-3 gives the whole variable domain EPEVTQTPSHQVTQMGQEVILRCVPISNHLYFYWYRQILGQKVEFLVSFYNNEISEKSEIFDDQFSVERPDGSNFTLKIRSTKLEDSAMYFCASSPISLTSTDTQYFGPGTRLTVL.

Regarding this clonotype: One end of the junction fails to match germline, which may point to a read error. V is TRBV28 and J is TRBJ2-5; 7 bases fit TRBD2. Germline lookup yields CDR1 MDHEN and CDR2 SYDVKM. The CDR3 is 14 amino acids. In nucleotides, the CDR3 is TGTGCCAGCGGTTTATTAGCGGGTCAAGAGACCCAGTACTTC. Encoded protein: CASGLLAGQETQYF. Combining the CDR3 with reference TRBV28 and TRBJ2-5 gives the whole variable domain DVKVTQSSRYLVKRTGEKVFLECVQDMDHENMFWYRQDPGLGLRLIYFSYDVKMKEKGDIPEGYSVSREKKERFSLILESASTNQTSMYLCASGLLAGQETQYFGPGTRLLVL.

As to this clonotype: Possible read error: a much larger clone is one base away. This chain joins TRBV5-1 and TRBJ2-5; TRBD1 agrees at 10 bases. The germline V gene has CDR1 SGHRS and CDR2 YFSETQ. CDR3 length: 15 amino acids. CDR3 DNA: TGCGCCAGCAGCCTTCCGACAGGGGGCCAAGAGCCCCAGTACTTC. This encodes CASSLPTGGQEPQYF.

J is TRBJ1-4 and V is TRBV6-2 or TRBV6-3; D uncertain. The germline gives CDR1 MNHEY, CDR2 SVGEGT. The CDR3 consists of 14 residues. The CDR3 nucleotides are TGTGTCAGTAGTTACATCGGGAGTAATGAAAAACTGTTTTTT. Protein: CVSSYIGSNEKLFF.

Concerning this clonotype itself: Possible read error: a much larger clone is one base away. The chain combines TRBV28 with TRBJ2-7, with TRBD2 identical over 7 bases. CDR3 length equals 16 residues. Per germline, CDR1 MDHEN and CDR2 SYDVKM. CDR3 residues: CASCFPLREENYEQYF. For the CDR3, the DNA is TGTGCCAGCTGTTTTCCACTTCGGGAGGAAAACTACGAGCAGTACTTC. Using reference TRBV28 and TRBJ2-7 for the parts outside the CDR3, the full variable domain is DVKVTQSSRYLVKRTGEKVFLECVQDMDHENMFWYRQDPGLGLRLIYFSYDVKMKEKGDIPEGYSVSREKKERFSLILESASTNQTSMYLCASCFPLREENYEQYFGPGTRLTVT.

The V and J genes are TRBV29-1 and TRBJ2-7; tentative D call: TRBD2 (6 bases). Trimming shortened V by 7 bases and J by 0 bases, and 13 bases separated the two germline ends. The germline V gene has CDR1 SQVTM and CDR2 ANQGSEA. CDR3 length: 13 residues. As DNA, the CDR3 is TGCAGCGCTGTGCGGGACGGCTCCTACGAGCAGTACTTC. Protein sequence: CSAVRDGSYEQYF.

This rearrangement joins TRBV7-9 to TRBJ2-7; 8 bases line up with TRBD2. The CDR3 extends over 15 amino acids. V was clipped by 5 bases and J by 1 base; unmatched bases: 7. Germline CDR1 is SEHNR and CDR2 is FQNEAQ (reference sequence). The DNA of the CDR3 is TGTGCCAGCAGCCAAACTAGCGGAGCTTCCTACGAGCAGTACTTC. Translating it yields CASSQTSGASYEQYF.

In the case of this clonotype: This could be a read error, since a much larger clone is one nucleotide away. The V gene is TRBV2, the J gene TRBJ1-6; tentative D call: TRBD1 (6 bases). This CDR3 comprises 15 residues. The germline V gene encodes CDR1 SNHLY and CDR2 FYNNEI. With 8 bases removed from V and 2 bases from J, the gap between germline ends came to 13 bases. The CDR3 region has the DNA TGTGCCAGCGGTGCGGGGGGCACCTATAATTCACCCCTCCACTTT. The encoded protein is CASGAGGTYNSPLHF. Combining the CDR3 with reference TRBV2 and TRBJ1-6 gives the whole variable domain EPEVTQTPSHQVTQMGQEVILRCVPISNHLYFYWYRQILGQKVEFLVSFYNNEISEKSEIFDDQFSVERPDGSNFTLKIRSTKLEDSAMYFCASGAGGTYNSPLHFGNGTRLTVT.

This clonotype showed up many times. The chain links TRBV2 to TRBJ2-3, with 9 bases matching TRBD2. Germline CDR1 is SNHLY and CDR2 is FYNNEI. After removal of 3 bases from V and 1 base from J, the junction contained 2 bases not matched to a gene. The CDR3 is 15 residues long. CDR3 residues: CASSERGGGTDTQYF. CDR3 nucleotides: TGTGCCAGCAGTGAGCGGGGGGGTGGCACAGATACGCAGTATTTT.

As concerns this clonotype: A read error may be the cause here, since a much bigger clone is one base away. V and J are TRBV7-8 and TRBJ1-5, with D possibly TRBD1 on 5 matching bases. The CDR3 loop spans 13 amino acids. The V gene's germline CDR1 is SGHVS and CDR2 FQNEAQ. The DNA of the CDR3 is TGTGCCAGCAACTTAGTGGGGGGTCGGCCCCAGCATTTT. Its protein product is CASNLVGGRPQHF.

This clonotype was counted many times. CDR3 in DNA: TGTGCCAGCAGCCTCTTCCAGGGCGAGTACGAGCAGTACTTC. It codes for CASSLFQGEYEQYF. The chain couples TRBV7-6 to TRBJ2-7; weak D call: TRBD1 (5 bases). Germline CDR1 SGHVS, CDR2 FNYEAQ. The CDR3 extends over 14 amino acids. The germline V and J ends were trimmed by 5 bases and 4 bases, with 15 bases remaining between them.

This clonotype was recorded at least ten times. The chain couples TRBV5-1 to TRBJ2-3; D may correspond to TRBD1 or TRBD2 (5 bases each). The germline gives CDR1 SGHRS, CDR2 YFSETQ. This CDR3 spans 15 amino acids. V was clipped by 4 bases and J by 0 bases, with 12 bases between them. CDR3 amino acids: CASSLLGVSTDTQYF. The CDR3 nucleotides read TGCGCCAGCAGCCTATTGGGGGTTAGCACAGATACGCAGTATTTT. Combining the CDR3 with reference TRBV5-1 and TRBJ2-3 gives the whole variable domain KAGVTQTPRYLIKTRGQQVTLSCSPISGHRSVSWYQQTPGQGLQFLFEYFSETQRNKGNFPGRFSGRQFSNSRSEMNVSTLELGDSALYLCASSLLGVSTDTQYFGPGTRLTVL.

This clonotype has only a few counts. The rearrangement links TRBV27 to TRBJ2-5; 10 bases line up with TRBD2. This CDR3 contains 16 residues. Germline CDR1 reads MNHEY; CDR2 reads SMNVEV (reference sequence). With 2 bases clipped from V and 4 bases from J, the junction kept 7 bases outside the gene matches. In DNA form, the CDR3 reads TGTGCCAGCAGTTTACGGTCTAGCGGGGGCGGAGAGACCCAGTACTTC. As protein: CASSLRSSGGGETQYF.

This clonotype has a handful of counts. The V call is TRBV30, the J call TRBJ1-4; maybe TRBD1 (5 bases). V lost 0 bases to trimming and J lost 4 bases, with 18 bases between them. CDR3 length: 17 amino acids. CDR1 GTSNPN and CDR2 SVGIG come from the germline V gene (reference sequence). The CDR3 DNA is TGTGCCTGGAGTGTAGAGTCAGGGACTAATCATAATGAAAAACTGTTTTTT. Amino acids: CAWSVESGTNHNEKLFF.

This clonotype has just a few counts. This chain connects TRBV25-1 to TRBJ2-7; 7 bases map to TRBD1. Germline loops: CDR1 MGHDK, CDR2 SYGVNS. V gave up 8 bases and J gave up 5 bases; unmatched junction bases: 12. CDR3 length: 14 amino acids. CDR3 region: CASGPQGILNEQYF. The CDR3 DNA is TGTGCCAGCGGCCCACAGGGGATCTTAAACGAGCAGTACTTC.

This clonotype came up a few times. The rearrangement joins TRBV30 to TRBJ2-7, with D unclear. The CDR3 is made up of 11 amino acids. Trimming cost V 0 bases and J 2 bases, with 2 bases left between them. Germline V lookup: CDR1 GTSNPN, CDR2 SVGIG (reference sequence). For the CDR3, the DNA is TGTGCCTGGAGTGTGGCCTACGAGCAGTACTTC. Its translation is CAWSVAYEQYF. Looking up the rest from reference TRBV30 and TRBJ2-7 gives the full variable domain: SQTIHQWPATLVQPVGSPLSLECTVEGTSNPNLYWYRQAAGRGLQLLFYSVGIGQISSEVPQNLSASRPQDRQFILSSKKLLLSDSGFYLCAWSVAYEQYFGPGTRLTVT.

This chain links TRBV5-3 with TRBJ2-4; D is perhaps TRBD2 (7 bases). TRBV5-3 is an ORF for which the function is uncertain. There are 16 residues in the CDR3. The germline V and J ends were trimmed by 8 bases and 0 bases, with 18 bases remaining between them. CDR3 protein: CARGEGVTLAKNIQYF. The CDR3 DNA reads as TGTGCCAGGGGGGAGGGGGTGACGCTAGCCAAAAACATTCAGTACTTC.

The chain has TRBV29-1 and TRBJ2-2; the match to TRBD2 covers 7 bases. The trim removed 5 bases at V and 6 bases at J, leaving 9 bases unmatched. CDR1 is SQVTM and CDR2 is ANQGSEA in the germline V gene. The CDR3 is 14 residues long. CDR3 bases: TGCAGCGTTCCGCAAAGCGGGATCTCCGGGGAGCTGTTTTTT. As protein: CSVPQSGISGELFF.

Comment on this clonotype: This likely comes from a read error, as the CDR3 has no conserved phenylalanine or tryptophan at its end. V usage is TRBV25-1 and J usage is TRBJ2-2; D is undetermined. The CDR3 is 13 residues long. V was cut by 4 bases and J by 3 bases, with 6 bases left in between. Germline loops: CDR1 MGHDK, CDR2 SYGVNS. As DNA, the CDR3 is TGTGCCAGCAGTGCCGGATACACCGGGGAGCTGTTTTCT. It encodes CASSAGYTGELFS.

This rearrangement joins TRBV4-1 to TRBJ2-7; 8 positions match TRBD2. V trimming: 4 bases; J trimming: 6 bases; junction bases outside the gene matches: 5. Germline V gene sequence: CDR1 MGHRA, CDR2 YSYEKL. CDR3 length: 13 residues. The CDR3 DNA reads TGCGCCAGCAGCCGTGGACTAGCTTGCGAGCAGTACTTC. The encoded protein is CASSRGLACEQYF.

This clonotype has a count of ten or more. The chain links TRBV27 to TRBJ2-7; possibly TRBD1 or TRBD2 for D (5 bases each). The V gene's germline CDR1 is MNHEY and CDR2 SMNVEV (reference sequence). The V gene lost 3 bases and the J gene lost 6 bases, with 12 bases spanning the gap. The CDR3 is made up of 13 amino acids. CDR3 bases: TGTGCCAGCAGTTTCTTTGGGGACGGCGAGCAGTACTTC. Translated, it gives CASSFFGDGEQYF.

This clonotype was counted ten times or more. V gene TRBV30 combines with J gene TRBJ1-5; D is possibly TRBD1 (6 bases). CDR3 length: 15 residues. Germline V CDR1 and CDR2: GTSNPN, SVGIG (reference sequence). V lost 0 bases, J lost 7 bases, and 16 bases lay in between. The CDR3 DNA follows: TGTGCCTGGAGTGTACAGGGTCTGTCTTGGCAGCCCCAGCATTTT. It yields the protein CAWSVQGLSWQPQHF.

This clonotype was detected ten times or more. The chain carries TRBV7-8 and TRBJ2-2; D is perhaps TRBD1 (6 bases). This CDR3 region has 18 residues. V was shortened by 5 bases and J by 6 bases, with 25 bases between the two germline ends. Germline lookup yields CDR1 SGHVS and CDR2 FQNEAQ. The CDR3 DNA reads TGTGCCAGCAGCCTAGAGGTTTCTACAGGGAAGATCCCCGGGGAGCTGTTTTTT. Amino acids: CASSLEVSTGKIPGELFF.

A note on this clonotype: A much larger clone sits a single nucleotide away, making a read error possible. The chain carries TRBV27 and TRBJ2-7; TRBD1 or TRBD2 may be the D gene (5 bases each). Germline V gene sequence: CDR1 MNHEY, CDR2 SMNVEV (reference sequence). The CDR3 is 14 amino acids. Trimming took off 5 bases at V and 5 bases at J, with 16 bases between the two ends. CDR3 bases: TGTGCCAGCAGTATAACCGGGGCCCTAGACGAGCAGTACTTC. This gives the protein CASSITGALDEQYF.

Notes on this clonotype: This may arise from a read error, as a much more abundant clone is one base away. The V and J genes are TRBV4-3 and TRBJ2-3, with a weak D call TRBD2 (5 bases). The CDR3 has 17 residues. CDR1 and CDR2 from the germline V gene are LGHNA and YSLEER. CDR3 nucleotide sequence: TGCGCCAGCAACCAAGATAGGAGCGGAGTAAGCACAGATACGCAGTATTTT. Protein product: CASNQDRSGVSTDTQYF.

As to this clonotype: Compared with germline, one end of the junction differs, possibly owing to a read error. This chain uses TRBV29-1 with TRBJ1-2; possible D gene TRBD1, 6 bases. Germline loops: CDR1 SQVTM, CDR2 ANQGSEA. The CDR3 runs 13 residues. The DNA of the CDR3 is TGCAGCGTTGGAAGACAGGATTTTCATGGCTCCCCCTTC. Its translation is CSVGRQDFHGSPF. The whole variable domain, remainder taken from reference TRBV29-1 and TRBJ1-2, is SAVISQKPSRDICQRGTSLTIQCQVDSQVTMMFWYRQQPGQSLTLIATANQGSEATYESGFVIDKFPISRPNLTFSTLTVSNMSPEDSSIYLCSVGRQDFHGSPFGSGTRLTVV.

This clonotype was picked up many times. The chain uses TRBV27 and TRBJ1-1, with D hard to call. Looked up from germline, CDR1 is MNHEY and CDR2 is SMNVEV (reference sequence). This CDR3 has 15 amino acids. V was clipped by 5 bases and J by 1 base, with 14 bases between them. The CDR3 DNA sequence: TGTGCCAGCAGTGACCCTTGGCGCGAGAACACTGAAGCTTTCTTT. It yields the protein CASSDPWRENTEAFF.

This chain joins TRBV19 and TRBJ1-1; D unresolved. CDR3 size: 17 residues. V was trimmed by 5 bases and J by 1 base, leaving 20 bases between them. Germline V gene sequence: CDR1 LNHDA, CDR2 SQIVND (reference sequence). The CDR3 nucleotides are TGTGCCAGTAGTCCCCGACCTGGGCAGCCGCAGAACACTGAAGCTTTCTTT. As protein: CASSPRPGQPQNTEAFF. Complete variable domain (other parts from reference TRBV19 and TRBJ1-1): DGGITQSPKYLFRKEGQNVTLSCEQNLNHDAMYWYRQDPGQGLRLIYYSQIVNDFQKGDIAEGYSVSREKKESFPLTVTSAQKNPTAFYLCASSPRPGQPQNTEAFFGQGTRLTVV.